This TCR beta chain was captured by sequencing in a study of cytomegalovirus exposure and HLA in healthy donors. General study findings and limits: In a later analysis, at a false discovery rate of 0.05, over 15,000 TCR beta sequences matched HLA alleles.

Worth noting for this clone: Its specificity is unknown.

Germline CDR1 SQVTM, CDR2 ANQGSEA. The CDR3 totals 14 residues. V lost 4 bases to trimming and J lost 4 bases, with 13 bases between them. Vbeta (60) and Jbeta (13) primers were used in the PCR. Sequencing used immunoSEQ multiplex PCR; TCRdb keeps in-frame clones, though not all of them. The sample consists of 200,000 to 250,000 clones, under 90% of them appearing once. Donors counted as nominally healthy when sampled, yet unrecorded immune exposures were likely. The source of this sequence is a human donor in good health. The sequencing sample was made of PBMCs. J is TRBJ1-4 and V is TRBV29-1, with no clear D. For the CDR3, the DNA is TGCAGCGTTGTACGGGCTCGGGGTAATGAAAAACTGTTTTTT. Protein product: CSVVRARGNEKLFF. The full variable domain, its missing parts supplied by reference TRBV29-1 and TRBJ1-4, is SAVISQKPSRDICQRGTSLTIQCQVDSQVTMMFWYRQQPGQSLTLIATANQGSEATYESGFVIDKFPISRPNLTFSTLTVSNMSPEDSSIYLCSVVRARGNEKLFFGSGTQLSVL.